A selection of T cell receptor beta chains follows, all from one sample in a study. A single record per CDR3 protein comes from TCRdb applying MiXCR to the 5' RACE reads. This sample has roughly 9,400 distinct CDR3 sequences; more than 15% occur once, and the top ten carry 3.5%. Sequenced input: memory CD4+ T cells sorted from blood. These receptors all stem from a female donor with breast cancer. CDR3s include the opening cysteine and the closing phenylalanine or tryptophan. The order of the fields is clone size, J gene, D gene, V gene, CDR3 protein, CDR3 DNA. The D gene is left open where the match is weak. Where a row states a size, it is once, few, many or the class of an expanded clone; other rows omit it.

>medium-sized|TRBJ2-1|TRBD1|TRBV7-8
CASSMDRGGRNEQFF
TGTGCCAGCAGTATGGACAGGGGAGGGAGGAATGAGCAGTTCTTC
>medium-sized|TRBJ1-1|.|TRBV6-2/TRBV6-3
CASRTLLTLREAFF
TGTGCCAGCAGGACCCTTTTGACACTACGGGAAGCTTTCTTT
>medium-sized|TRBJ2-3|TRBD2|TRBV12-3/TRBV12-4
CASSPGLAAQYF
TGTGCCAGCAGTCCCGGACTAGCTGCGCAGTATTTT
>medium-sized|TRBJ2-3|TRBD2|TRBV12-3/TRBV12-4
CASSVGLAPTDTQYF
TGTGCCAGCAGCGTCGGACTAGCCCCCACAGATACGCAGTATTTT
>many|TRBJ1-1|.|TRBV27
CASSRQGTSLNTEAFF
TGTGCCAGCAGTCGGCAGGGGACTTCTTTGAACACTGAAGCTTTCTTT
>few|TRBJ2-5|TRBD2|TRBV12-3/TRBV12-4
CASRGSLAGVMETRYF
TGTGCCAGCAGAGGGAGTCTAGCGGGAGTCATGGAGACCCGGTACTTC
>once|TRBJ1-5|TRBD1|TRBV6-6
CASRGASNQPQHF
TGTGCTAGCAGGGGGGCAAGCAATCAGCCCCAGCATTTT
>medium-sized|TRBJ1-2|.|TRBV7-8
CASSRRAQFNYGYTF
TGTGCCAGCAGCCGACGAGCACAGTTTAACTATGGCTACACCTTC
>medium-sized|TRBJ1-1|.|TRBV5-1
CASSALLTNTEAFF
TGCGCCAGCAGCGCTCTTCTGACGAACACGGAAGCTTTCTTT
>many|TRBJ2-1|TRBD2|TRBV6-2/TRBV6-3
CASRRGSGSWNEQFF
TGTGCCAGCCGCCGGGGTAGCGGGAGTTGGAATGAGCAGTTCTTC
>medium-sized|TRBJ2-7|TRBD2|TRBV7-2
CASSLAGSYEQYF
TGTGCCAGCAGCCTAGCGGGGTCCTACGAGCAGTACTTC
>medium-sized|TRBJ1-1|.|TRBV9
CASSVSGGGNTEAFF
TGTGCCAGCAGCGTATCAGGCGGGGGGAACACTGAAGCTTTCTTT
>.|TRBJ2-7|.|TRBV7-9
CAWTRPRRGEQYF
TGTGCCTGGACGCGGCCTCGCCGAGGCGAGCAGTACTTC
>medium-sized|TRBJ2-3|TRBD2|TRBV4-3
CASSQLGLAGAGDTQYF
TGCGCCAGCAGCCAATTGGGACTAGCGGGAGCGGGAGATACGCAGTATTTT
>.|TRBJ2-2|.|TRBV5-1
CASKGGSGELFF
TGCGCCAGCAAGGGGGGGTCCGGGGAGCTGTTTTTT
>many|TRBJ1-5|.|TRBV12-3/TRBV12-4
CASSFSSMLTQGGEFQPQHF
TGTGCCAGCAGTTTCTCCTCCATGCTAACTCAGGGAGGGGAATTCCAGCCCCAGCATTTT